These 12 T cell receptor beta chains originate from one sample sequenced in a study of T-cell memory formation after mild COVID-19. One entry per CDR3 protein, called by TCRdb with MiXCR from the 5' RACE reads. The data contain roughly 250,000 distinct CDR3 sequences, approximately 16% of them singletons. Sequences were obtained from PBMCs or a T cell subset sorted from them (not recorded which). The receptors derive from a man between 18 and 29 years old who had mild COVID-19 (a few samples of this study predate the infection). Cell type and time point are not known.

The chain is built from TRBV6-5 and TRBJ2-5, with 11 bases identical to TRBD1. This CDR3 is built from 15 residues. After removal of 1 base from V and 6 bases from J, the junction contained 4 bases not matched to a gene. Germline CDR1 and CDR2: MNHEY and SVGAGI. The CDR3 nucleotides read TGTGCCAGCAGTTACTGGACAGGGGGCGGAAAGACCCAGTACTTC. This translates into CASSYWTGGGKTQYF.

Ten or more counts support this clonotype. The rearrangement uses TRBV5-5 and TRBJ1-3, with a tentative D call TRBD1 (6 bases). The CDR3 consists of 15 residues. Trimming took 2 bases from V and 0 from J, leaving 9 bases between them. Per germline, CDR1 SGHKS and CDR2 YYEKEE (reference sequence). The CDR3 DNA is TGTGCCAGCAGCTTTACAGGGAACTCTGGAAACACCATATATTTT. Residues: CASSFTGNSGNTIYF.

The chain recombines TRBV7-9 with TRBJ2-1; D ambiguous. V gave up 0 bases and J gave up 3 bases, with 12 bases separating them. The CDR3 loop spans 16 amino acids. The V gene's germline CDR1 is SEHNR and CDR2 FQNEAQ (reference sequence). The CDR3 sequence: CASSLAPLTHYNEQFF. The CDR3 DNA follows: TGTGCCAGCAGCTTAGCGCCACTAACCCACTACAATGAGCAGTTCTTC.

This clonotype showed up many times. The rearrangement uses TRBV20-1 and TRBJ2-3; TRBD2 matches at 11 bases. The V and J ends lost 6 bases and 2 bases, in that order; junction bases with no gene match: 7. The length of the CDR3 is 15 residues. Germline CDR1 reads DFQATT; CDR2 reads SNEGSKA (reference sequence). Written as DNA, the CDR3 is TGCAGTGCCAACCTAGCGGGGGGCTTCACAGATACGCAGTATTTT. Encoded protein: CSANLAGGFTDTQYF.

J is TRBJ2-7 and V is TRBV3-2. TRBV3-2 is flagged as a pseudogene. The CDR3 runs 14 residues. The chain's CDR3 is CASSQGQSSYEQYF. CDR3 coding DNA: TGTGCCAGCAGCCAAGGTCAGAGCTCCTACGAGCAGTACTTC.

This clonotype showed up just a few times. The rearrangement links TRBV3-1 to TRBJ2-3; tentatively, D is TRBD1 or TRBD2 (6 bases each). The CDR3 is 17 residues long. The V end lost 0 bases, the J end lost 6 bases, and 19 bases lay between the germline ends. In germline, CDR1 is LGHDT, CDR2 YNNKEL (reference sequence). In nucleotides, the CDR3 is TGTGCCAGCAGCCAAGAAAGCGTGAGGGGGGCGAGGGATACGCAGTATTTT. Its translation: CASSQESVRGARDTQYF.

At least ten counts were recorded for this clonotype. The chain recombines TRBV6-5 with TRBJ2-7; 7 bases agree with TRBD2. Germline lookup yields CDR1 MNHEY and CDR2 SVGAGI. The CDR3 has 14 residues. V gave up 3 bases and J gave up 2 bases; unmatched junction bases: 4. The CDR3 DNA sequence: TGTGCCAGCAGTTATTGGGGGGGAGCCTACGAGCAGTACTTC. Translation gives CASSYWGGAYEQYF.

This chain uses TRBV7-9 with TRBJ1-2; 12 bases are shared with TRBD1. V gave up 5 bases and J gave up 4 bases; unmatched junction bases: 11. The CDR3 extends over 17 amino acids. Germline V CDR1 and CDR2: SEHNR, FQNEAQ (reference sequence). The CDR3 here is CASSPGQGALSGYGYTF. The CDR3, as DNA: TGTGCCAGCAGCCCGGGACAGGGGGCTTTATCAGGCTATGGCTACACCTTC.

The rearrangement uses TRBV11-2 and TRBJ1-4; D is unresolved. CDR3 length equals 16 residues. CDR1 SGHAT and CDR2 FQNNGV come from the germline V gene. Trimming took 0 bases from V and 7 from J, leaving 15 bases between them. The CDR3: CASSLDGGPRIEKLFF. The CDR3 nucleotides are TGTGCCAGCAGCTTAGATGGCGGCCCTCGGATTGAAAAACTGTTTTTT.

This clonotype was picked up a small number of times. This chain connects TRBV5-1 to TRBJ1-1; a weak D match, TRBD1 (5 bases). CDR1 is SGHRS and CDR2 is YFSETQ in the germline V gene. Trimming took 5 bases from V and 4 from J, leaving 15 bases between them. This CDR3 has 14 amino acids. As DNA, the CDR3 is TGCGCCAGCAGAACTCTGGACACCCGCACTGAAGCTTTCTTT. Translated, it gives CASRTLDTRTEAFF. Supplemented by reference TRBV5-1 and TRBJ1-1, the full variable domain reads KAGVTQTPRYLIKTRGQQVTLSCSPISGHRSVSWYQQTPGQGLQFLFEYFSETQRNKGNFPGRFSGRQFSNSRSEMNVSTLELGDSALYLCASRTLDTRTEAFFGQGTRLTVV.

The genes are TRBV7-3 and TRBJ2-2, with 8 positions matching TRBD2. Germline V gene sequence: CDR1 SGHTA, CDR2 FQGTGA. Trimming took 0 bases from V and 5 from J; bases not matched to a gene: 11. This CDR3 has 18 amino acids. CDR3 sequence reads: CASSLTPPGLGGTGELFF. The CDR3 DNA reads TGTGCCAGCAGCTTAACTCCGCCGGGACTAGGGGGAACCGGGGAGCTGTTTTTT.

This clonotype appeared a few times. The V and J genes are TRBV7-2 and TRBJ2-2; 16 bases line up with TRBD2. Per the germline V gene, CDR1 is SGHTA and CDR2 is FQGNSA. Trimming took 5 bases from V and 7 from J; bases not matched to a gene: 10. CDR3 length: 18 residues. The CDR3 loop reads CASSPTGTSGGAYGELFF. For the CDR3, the DNA is TGTGCCAGCAGCCCCACCGGGACTAGCGGGGGGGCCTACGGGGAGCTGTTTTTT.